This T cell receptor (beta chain) was obtained from a study of blood T cell repertoires in COVID-19. Study-level background: Samples taken during acute and convalescent COVID-19 were collected in the United States, Italy and Spain.

Trimming pared 4 bases from V and 5 bases from J, leaving 13 bases between. Per the germline V gene, CDR1 is SGHRS and CDR2 is YFSETQ. This CDR3 spans 14 amino acids. Authors' processing steps: From reference gene primer amplification, estimates of nucleated cell counts were derived. Data came from immunoSEQ multiplex PCR; TCRdb stores just in-frame clones and leaves some out. D and trimming come from the DNA, and the V and J calls and clone size come from that table. The data contain approximately 340,000 clones, around 80% of them singletons. The chain has TRBV5-1 and TRBJ2-1, with D perhaps TRBD1 or TRBD2 (5 bases each). This clonotype was obtained from a man between 25 and 39 years old with active or convalescent COVID-19. Sequencing was carried out using peripheral blood. In DNA form, the CDR3 reads TGCGCCAGCAGCGTGGGGGTACGGGACAATGAGCAGTTCTTC. This gives the protein CASSVGVRDNEQFF.